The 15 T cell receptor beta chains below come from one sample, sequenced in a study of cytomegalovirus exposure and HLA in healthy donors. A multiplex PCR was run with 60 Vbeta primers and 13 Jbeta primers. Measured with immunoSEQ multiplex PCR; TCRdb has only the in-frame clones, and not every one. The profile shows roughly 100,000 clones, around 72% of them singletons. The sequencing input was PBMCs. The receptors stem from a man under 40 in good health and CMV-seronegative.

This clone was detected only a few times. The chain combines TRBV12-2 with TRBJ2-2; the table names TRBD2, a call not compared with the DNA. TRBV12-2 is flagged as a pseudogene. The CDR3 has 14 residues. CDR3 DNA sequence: TGTGCAAGTCGCTCGCTACGGAGCACCGGGGAGCTGTTTTTT. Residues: CASRSLRSTGELFF.

The CDR3 sequence is CARSLAQNYGYTF. CDR3 DNA: TGTGCCAGAAGCTTAGCACAGAACTATGGCTACACCTTC. The V and J genes are TRBV5-3 and TRBJ1-2; D is unresolved. TRBV5-3 carries the ORF label, with uncertain function. Trimming pared 2 bases from V and 2 bases from J, leaving 7 bases between. CDR3 size: 13 residues.

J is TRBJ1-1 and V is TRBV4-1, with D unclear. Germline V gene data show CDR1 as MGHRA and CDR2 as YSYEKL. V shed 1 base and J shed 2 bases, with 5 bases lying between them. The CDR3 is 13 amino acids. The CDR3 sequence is CASSQVRNTEAFF. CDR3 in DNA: TGCGCCAGCAGCCAAGTGAGAAACACTGAAGCTTTCTTT.

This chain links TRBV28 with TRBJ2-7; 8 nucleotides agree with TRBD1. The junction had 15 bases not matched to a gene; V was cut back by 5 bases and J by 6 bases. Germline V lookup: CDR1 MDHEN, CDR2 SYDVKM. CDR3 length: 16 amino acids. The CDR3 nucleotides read TGTGCCAGCAGTCTTCGTCAGACCGCAGGGGGCCGCGAGCAGTACTTC. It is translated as CASSLRQTAGGREQYF. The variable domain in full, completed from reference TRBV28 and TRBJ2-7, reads DVKVTQSSRYLVKRTGEKVFLECVQDMDHENMFWYRQDPGLGLRLIYFSYDVKMKEKGDIPEGYSVSREKKERFSLILESASTNQTSMYLCASSLRQTAGGREQYFGPGTRLTVT.

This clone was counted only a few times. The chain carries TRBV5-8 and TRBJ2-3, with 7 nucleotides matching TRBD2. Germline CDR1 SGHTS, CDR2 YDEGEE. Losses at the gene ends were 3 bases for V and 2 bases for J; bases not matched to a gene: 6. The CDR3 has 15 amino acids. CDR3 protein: CASSWEGRPTDTQYF. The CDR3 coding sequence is TGTGCCAGCAGCTGGGAGGGCAGGCCCACAGATACGCAGTATTTT.

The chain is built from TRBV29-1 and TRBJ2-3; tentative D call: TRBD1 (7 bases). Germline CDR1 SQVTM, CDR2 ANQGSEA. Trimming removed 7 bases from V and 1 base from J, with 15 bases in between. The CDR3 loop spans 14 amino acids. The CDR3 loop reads CSGAGGSGTDTQYF. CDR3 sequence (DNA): TGCAGCGGGGCAGGGGGGTCGGGCACAGATACGCAGTATTTT.

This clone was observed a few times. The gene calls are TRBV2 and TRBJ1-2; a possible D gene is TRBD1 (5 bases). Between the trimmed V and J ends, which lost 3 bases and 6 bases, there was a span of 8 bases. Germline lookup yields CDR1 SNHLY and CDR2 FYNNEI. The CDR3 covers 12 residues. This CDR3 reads CASSDQGNGYTF. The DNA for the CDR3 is TGTGCCAGCAGTGACCAGGGAAATGGCTACACCTTC.

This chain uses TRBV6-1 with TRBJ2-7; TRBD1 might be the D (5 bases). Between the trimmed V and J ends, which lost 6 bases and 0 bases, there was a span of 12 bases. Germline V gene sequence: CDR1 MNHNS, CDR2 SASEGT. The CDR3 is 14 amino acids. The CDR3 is CASSRAGFSYEQYF. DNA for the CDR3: TGTGCCAGCAGCCGGGCAGGGTTCTCCTACGAGCAGTACTTC.

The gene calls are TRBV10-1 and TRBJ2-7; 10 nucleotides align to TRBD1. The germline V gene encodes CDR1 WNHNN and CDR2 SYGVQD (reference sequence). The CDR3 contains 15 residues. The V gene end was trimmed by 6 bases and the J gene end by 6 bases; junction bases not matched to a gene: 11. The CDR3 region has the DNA TGCGCCAGCAGCGCCGGGACAGGGGCTCTACGCGAGCAGTACTTC. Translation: CASSAGTGALREQYF.

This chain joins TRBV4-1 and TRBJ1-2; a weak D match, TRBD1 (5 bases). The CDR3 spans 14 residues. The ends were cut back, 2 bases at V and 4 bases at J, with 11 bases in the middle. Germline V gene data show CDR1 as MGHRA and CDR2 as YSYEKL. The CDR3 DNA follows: TGCGCCAGCAGCCAACCCCCAGGGTTCTATGGCTACACCTTC. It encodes CASSQPPGFYGYTF.

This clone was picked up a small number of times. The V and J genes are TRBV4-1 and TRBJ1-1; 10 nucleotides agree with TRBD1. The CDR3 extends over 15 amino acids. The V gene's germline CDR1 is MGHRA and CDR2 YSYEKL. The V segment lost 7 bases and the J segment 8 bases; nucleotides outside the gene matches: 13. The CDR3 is CASNSRGQGRVEAFF. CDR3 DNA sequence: TGCGCCAGCAACTCCAGGGGACAGGGGCGAGTCGAAGCTTTCTTT.

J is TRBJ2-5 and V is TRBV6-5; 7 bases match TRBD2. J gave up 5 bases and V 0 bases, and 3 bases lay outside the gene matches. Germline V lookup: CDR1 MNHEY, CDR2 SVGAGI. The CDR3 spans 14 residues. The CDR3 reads CASSYSNGGETQYF. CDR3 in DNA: TGTGCCAGCAGTTACTCGAACGGGGGGGAGACCCAGTACTTC.

The CDR3 DNA is TGTGCTAGTGGTTTTCATCAGGGCCAGTACTTC. It specifies CASGFHQGQYF. V and J are TRBV12-5 and TRBJ2-5; the D gene is possibly TRBD1 (5 bases). Germline-derived CDR1 and CDR2 are LGHNT and FRNRAP. The CDR3 contains 11 residues. V was pared by 3 bases and J by 10 bases, with 9 bases between.

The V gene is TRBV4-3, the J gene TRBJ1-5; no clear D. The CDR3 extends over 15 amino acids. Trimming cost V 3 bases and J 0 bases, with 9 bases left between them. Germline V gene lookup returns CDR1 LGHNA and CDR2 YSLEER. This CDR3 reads CASSQLVYSNQPQHF. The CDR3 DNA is TGCGCCAGCAGCCAGCTAGTTTATAGCAATCAGCCCCAGCATTTT.

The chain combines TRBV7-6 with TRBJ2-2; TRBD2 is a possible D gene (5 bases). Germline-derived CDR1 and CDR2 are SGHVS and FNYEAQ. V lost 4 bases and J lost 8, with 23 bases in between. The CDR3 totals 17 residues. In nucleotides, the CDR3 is TGTGCCAGCAGCTCGGTTAACCCTTCTTCTAGCCAGGGGGAGCTGTTTTTT. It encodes CASSSVNPSSSQGELFF.